A single T cell receptor (beta chain) is shown here with its context. Its specificity is unknown. The sample belongs to a study of T cell responses to AZD1222 COVID-19 vaccine. Study-level results: There were mostly white British donors and more females than males, and clonal diversity was possibly underestimated. It was only after the peak T cell response that any repertoires were sampled. Baseline serology detected seropositivity in only a handful of AZD1222 recipients.

After removal of 4 bases from V and 4 bases from J, the junction contained 6 bases not matched to a gene. Germline V gives CDR1 SGHNT, CDR2 YYREEE (reference sequence). The CDR3 is 17 amino acids. The table came from immunoSEQ multiplex PCR; TCRdb's copy has only in-frame clones and leaves some out. The repertoire holds approximately 130,000 clones, roughly 92% seen once, with about 1.1% in the top ten. The chain combines TRBV5-4 with TRBJ2-4; 15 positions match TRBD2. Source: peripheral blood, taken 28 days after the second AZD1222 dose. The TCR comes from an adult who received the AZD1222 COVID-19 vaccine. The CDR3 DNA reads TGTGCCAGCAGCCCCGGACTAGCGGGGGGGCTTAAAAACATTCAGTACTTC. Protein: CASSPGLAGGLKNIQYF. Drawing the rest from reference TRBV5-4 and TRBJ2-4, the complete variable domain is ETGVTQSPTHLIKTRGQQVTLRCSSQSGHNTVSWYQQALGQGPQFIFQYYREEENGRGNFPPRFSGLQFPNYSSELNVNALELDDSALYLCASSPGLAGGLKNIQYFGAGTRLSVL.